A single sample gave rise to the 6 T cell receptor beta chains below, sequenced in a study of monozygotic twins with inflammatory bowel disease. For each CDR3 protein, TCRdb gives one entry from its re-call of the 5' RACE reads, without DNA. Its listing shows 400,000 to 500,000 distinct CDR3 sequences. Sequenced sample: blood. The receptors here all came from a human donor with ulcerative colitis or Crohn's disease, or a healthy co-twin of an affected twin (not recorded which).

CDR3: CASSAAGTAGAYVLTF. The gene calls are TRBV6-2 or TRBV6-3 and TRBJ2-6; TCRdb selects TRBD1, and the lack of DNA leaves this call unchecked. Germline V CDR1 and CDR2: MNHEY, SVGEGT. CDR3 length equals 16 residues.

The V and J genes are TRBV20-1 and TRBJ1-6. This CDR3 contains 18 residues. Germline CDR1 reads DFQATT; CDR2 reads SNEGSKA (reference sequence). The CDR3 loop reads CSAITQPTFYRYNSPLHF.

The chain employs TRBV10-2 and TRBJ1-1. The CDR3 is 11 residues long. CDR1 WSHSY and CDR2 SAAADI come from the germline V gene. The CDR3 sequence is CASSHGVEAFF.

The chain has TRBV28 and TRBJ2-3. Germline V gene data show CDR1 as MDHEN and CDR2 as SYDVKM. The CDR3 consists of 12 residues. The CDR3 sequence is CAIRGYTDTQYF. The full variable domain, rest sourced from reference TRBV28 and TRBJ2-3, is DVKVTQSSRYLVKRTGEKVFLECVQDMDHENMFWYRQDPGLGLRLIYFSYDVKMKEKGDIPEGYSVSREKKERFSLILESASTNQTSMYLCAIRGYTDTQYFGPGTRLTVL.

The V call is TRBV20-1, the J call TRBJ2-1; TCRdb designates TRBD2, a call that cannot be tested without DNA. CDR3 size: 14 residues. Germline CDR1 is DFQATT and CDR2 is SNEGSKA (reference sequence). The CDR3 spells CSASREIPYNEQFF.

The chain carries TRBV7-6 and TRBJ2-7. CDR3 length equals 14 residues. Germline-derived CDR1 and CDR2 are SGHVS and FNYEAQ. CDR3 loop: CASSLEAKSYEQYF.